This T cell receptor beta chain was observed in a study of blood T cells in healthy people across ages. The use of a sample-barcoded 5' primer and a J-beta primer mix characterized a second PCR of roughly 6 to 11 cycles. TCRdb re-called the 5' RACE reads with MiXCR, one entry per CDR3 protein. The sample records fewer than 2,000,000 distinct CDR3 sequences, roughly two fifths being singletons. CDR3 length equals 16 residues. J lost 5 bases, V lost 3 bases, and 7 bases had no gene match. Germline lookup yields CDR1 LNHNV and CDR2 YYDKDF (reference sequence). The specimen was blood. The rearrangement links TRBV15 to TRBJ2-5, with TRBD1 matching over 12 bases. The source is a human donor in good health. The CDR3 DNA reads as TGTGCCACCAGCAGCACCGGGACAGGGGGCAAGGAGACCCAGTACTTC. Its translation: CATSSTGTGGKETQYF.